The entry below gives a single TCR beta chain sequence along with its context. The data belong to a study of human T cells and chemical hapten exposure. Time point described: patch test 3, about 24 weeks after DPC sensitization. Regarding treatment: therapeutic diphenylcyclopropenone sensitization with weekly scalp DPC. TCRdb analysed the RACE reads with MiXCR anew, one entry per CDR3 protein. The sample shows some 60,000 distinct CDR3 sequences, around 11% of them seen only once. CDR3 length: 12 amino acids. The germline V and J ends were trimmed by 7 bases and 5 bases, with 9 bases remaining between them. The germline gives CDR1 LGHDT, CDR2 YNNKEL (reference sequence).

V is TRBV3-1 and J is TRBJ1-5, with D unclear. The TCR comes from a man younger than 45 with alopecia areata. Some clones in this sample may be carry-over from other donors' samples. The material was whole blood, obtained in connection with sensitization to the hapten diphenylcyclopropenone (DPC). The CDR3 DNA is TGTGCCAGCACTTCGGCCGATCAGCCCCAGCATTTT. It specifies CASTSADQPQHF.